The 21 T cell receptor beta chains listed next were all sequenced from one sample in a study of response to subunit inactivated influenza vaccine. TCRdb fed the RT-PCR reads into MiXCR, producing one record per CDR3 protein. The sample records about 500,000 distinct CDR3 sequences, more than 15% being singletons. The sample was CD4+ T cells sorted from PBMCs, taken roughly 24 months after vaccination. These receptors were taken from a man aged 45-69 years who received an inactivated influenza vaccine.

In its sample, this clonotype was seen a few times. This chain links TRBV7-2 with TRBJ2-5; no reliable D call. The length of the CDR3 is 14 residues. Per the germline V gene, CDR1 is SGHTA and CDR2 is FQGNSA. V was cut by 1 base and J by 5 bases, with 11 bases left in between. The CDR3 loop reads CASSLVSSMETQYF. DNA for the CDR3: TGTGCCAGCAGCTTAGTCTCTAGTATGGAGACCCAGTACTTC. The complete variable domain, with remaining parts taken from reference TRBV7-2 and TRBJ2-5, reads GAGVSQSPSNKVTEKGKDVELRCDPISGHTALYWYRQSLGQGLEFLIYFQGNSAPDKSGLPSDRFSAERTGGSVSTLTIQRTQQEDSAVYLCASSLVSSMETQYFGPGTRLLVL.

The V and J genes are TRBV29-1 and TRBJ2-2, with 7 bases that match TRBD1. Germline CDR1 is SQVTM and CDR2 is ANQGSEA. The CDR3 runs 14 residues. Germline trimming cut 8 bases from V and 2 bases from J; bases unmatched to any gene: 8. The CDR3 loop is CSSRTGVNTGELFF. Here the CDR3 DNA reads TGCAGCTCGAGGACAGGAGTAAACACCGGGGAGCTGTTTTTT.

This sequence joins TRBV19 and TRBJ2-4; 9 nucleotides line up with TRBD1. The CDR3 sequence is 15 residues long. Germline V lookup: CDR1 LNHDA, CDR2 SQIVND (reference sequence). The V gene end was trimmed by 3 bases and the J gene end by 5 bases; junction bases not matched to a gene: 5. The CDR3 nucleotides are TGTGCCAGTAGTATTTACAGGGGGCATGAAAACATTCAGTACTTC. Protein: CASSIYRGHENIQYF.

This clonotype occurred a few times. The J gene is TRBJ2-5, the V gene TRBV20-1; D may be TRBD2 (6 bases). Trimming took off 3 bases at V and 5 bases at J, with 19 bases between the two ends. Per the germline V gene, CDR1 is DFQATT and CDR2 is SNEGSKA (reference sequence). The CDR3 spans 15 residues. For the CDR3, the DNA is TGCAGTGCTAGTCGGGGGACGGGAAATAGGGAGACCCAGTACTTC. The encoded protein is CSASRGTGNRETQYF.

V and J are TRBV6-2 or TRBV6-3 and TRBJ2-7; no reliable D call. The V and J ends lost 2 bases and 3 bases respectively, with 14 bases between them. The CDR3 spans 15 residues. Germline CDR1 is MNHEY and CDR2 is SVGEGT. CDR3 sequence reads: CASSYPPVGIYEQYF. CDR3 DNA: TGTGCCAGCAGTTACCCCCCAGTAGGGATCTACGAGCAGTACTTC.

The chain carries TRBV3-1 and TRBJ2-2, with D unclear. Trimming left V 1 base short and J 0 bases short, with 9 bases between. Looked up from germline, CDR1 is LGHDT and CDR2 is YNNKEL (reference sequence). This CDR3 spans 16 amino acids. CDR3 coding DNA: TGTGCCAGCAGCCAAGTCCGACTGGCGAACACCGGGGAGCTGTTTTTT. It is translated as CASSQVRLANTGELFF.

The rearrangement joins TRBV15 to TRBJ2-5, with 10 bases matching TRBD2. CDR3 length equals 18 residues. V trimming: 2 bases; J trimming: 2 bases; junction bases outside the gene matches: 11. The V gene's germline CDR1 is LNHNV and CDR2 YYDKDF (reference sequence). The CDR3 DNA is TGTGCCACCAGCAGACAAATTTTAGCGGGAGGACTACAAGAGACCCAGTACTTC. Translated, it gives CATSRQILAGGLQETQYF.

J is TRBJ2-7 and V is TRBV19; weak D call: TRBD1 (5 bases). The CDR3 is 13 residues long. From germline, CDR1 is LNHDA and CDR2 SQIVND (reference sequence). Trimming took off 3 bases at V and 5 bases at J, with 11 bases between the two ends. The CDR3 sequence: CASSITKGNEQYF. CDR3 nucleotide sequence: TGTGCCAGTAGTATTACTAAGGGGAACGAGCAGTACTTC.

This clonotype was picked up many times. The chain links TRBV20-1 to TRBJ1-1; D gene unclear. The ends were cut back, 0 bases at V and 5 bases at J, with 13 bases in the middle. This CDR3 contains 14 residues. Looked up from germline, CDR1 is DFQATT and CDR2 is SNEGSKA (reference sequence). CDR3 loop: CSARDPGIGTEAFF. The CDR3 nucleotides are TGCAGTGCTAGAGATCCGGGGATAGGAACTGAAGCTTTCTTT.

Only a few counts were recorded for this clonotype. This sequence joins TRBV6-1 and TRBJ2-7; TRBD1 agrees at 9 bases. The CDR3 runs to 15 residues. The germline V gene encodes CDR1 MNHNS and CDR2 SASEGT. Trimming removed 7 bases from V and 3 bases from J; junction bases left unmatched: 10. CDR3 in DNA: TGTGCCAGCAAACTTCGACAGGGGGAAGACTACGAGCAGTACTTC. Its protein is CASKLRQGEDYEQYF.

This rearrangement joins TRBV15 to TRBJ2-5; the D gene could be TRBD1 or TRBD2 (5 bases each). The CDR3 covers 19 residues. Trimming cost V 6 bases and J 5 bases, with 31 bases left between them. CDR1 is LNHNV, CDR2 YYDKDF, per germline (reference sequence). This chain's CDR3 is CATRGVGTGLVSSWETQYF. In nucleotides, the CDR3 is TGTGCCACCAGAGGCGTCGGGACGGGTCTGGTCTCGTCGTGGGAGACCCAGTACTTC. The full variable domain, with the rest looked up from reference TRBV15 and TRBJ2-5, is DAMVIQNPRYQVTQFGKPVTLSCSQTLNHNVMYWYQQKSSQAPKLLFHYYDKDFNNEADTPDNFQSRRPNTSFCFLDIRSPGLGDTAMYLCATRGVGTGLVSSWETQYFGPGTRLLVL.

The V gene is TRBV7-2, the J gene TRBJ2-3, with D possibly being TRBD1 (5 bases). V was clipped by 0 bases and J by 8 bases, with 6 bases between them. This CDR3 is 12 amino acids long. The germline V gene has CDR1 SGHTA and CDR2 FQGNSA. The CDR3 here is CASSLARGTQYF. The CDR3 region has the DNA TGTGCCAGCAGCTTAGCTAGGGGTACGCAGTATTTT.

The V gene is TRBV2, the J gene TRBJ1-6, with 7 bases lining up with TRBD1. The CDR3 has 13 amino acids. V lost 4 bases and J lost 9; bases outside the gene matches: 3. CDR1 SNHLY and CDR2 FYNNEI come from the germline V gene. In DNA, the CDR3 is TGTGCCAGCAGTGTACAGGGGATTTCACCCCTCCACTTT. Protein product: CASSVQGISPLHF. The whole variable domain, filled in from reference TRBV2 and TRBJ1-6, reads EPEVTQTPSHQVTQMGQEVILRCVPISNHLYFYWYRQILGQKVEFLVSFYNNEISEKSEIFDDQFSVERPDGSNFTLKIRSTKLEDSAMYFCASSVQGISPLHFGNGTRLTVT.

Only a few counts were recorded for this clonotype. The rearrangement uses TRBV5-5 and TRBJ2-1; 13 nucleotides agree with TRBD2. The CDR3 has 17 amino acids. Trimming cost V 4 bases and J 3 bases; bases outside gene matches: 7. Germline CDR1 is SGHKS and CDR2 is YYEKEE (reference sequence). The CDR3 spells CASSPWTSGSVYNEQFF. The CDR3 DNA sequence: TGTGCCAGCAGCCCTTGGACTAGCGGGAGTGTCTACAATGAGCAGTTCTTC.

This clonotype was counted only a few times. The chain links TRBV6-1 to TRBJ2-6; weak D call: TRBD2 (5 bases). The germline CDR1 and CDR2 sequences are MNHNS and SASEGT. This CDR3 comprises 14 residues. Trimming took off 5 bases at V and 4 bases at J, with 9 bases between the two ends. The CDR3, as DNA: TGTGCCAGCAGTACCCCGGGGGGGGCCAACGTCCTGACTTTC. This sequence encodes CASSTPGGANVLTF.

This clonotype was seen more than once but under ten times. CDR3 residues: CASSEGVGYTF. For the CDR3, the DNA is TGTGCCAGCAGTGAGGGCGTCGGCTACACCTTC. The rearrangement joins TRBV2 to TRBJ1-2; D unresolved. CDR3 length: 11 amino acids. Trimming shortened V by 3 bases and J by 8 bases, and 7 bases separated the two germline ends. Germline-derived CDR1 and CDR2 are SNHLY and FYNNEI.

The chain links TRBV5-1 to TRBJ2-1, with 10 nucleotides matching TRBD2. The trim removed 9 bases at V and 4 bases at J, leaving 4 bases unmatched. This CDR3 has 13 residues. Germline V gives CDR1 SGHRS, CDR2 YFSETQ. The CDR3: CATSSGGYNEQFF. DNA for the CDR3: TGCGCCACCAGTAGCGGGGGGTACAATGAGCAGTTCTTC. The full variable domain, completed using reference TRBV5-1 and TRBJ2-1, is KAGVTQTPRYLIKTRGQQVTLSCSPISGHRSVSWYQQTPGQGLQFLFEYFSETQRNKGNFPGRFSGRQFSNSRSEMNVSTLELGDSALYLCATSSGGYNEQFFGPGTRLTVL.

This clonotype was seen more than once but under ten times. The rearrangement links TRBV30 to TRBJ1-2; tentative D call: TRBD1 (6 bases). Germline V gene data show CDR1 as GTSNPN and CDR2 as SVGIG (reference sequence). Trimming pared 3 bases from V and 0 bases from J, leaving 11 bases between. This CDR3 is 14 amino acids long. CDR3 nucleotides: TGTGCCTGGAGACCCGCAGGGGCTAACTATGGCTACACCTTC. Encoded protein: CAWRPAGANYGYTF.

This clonotype was detected a few times. The rearrangement links TRBV7-2 to TRBJ2-5, with TRBD2 identical over 8 bases. CDR3 length: 15 amino acids. Germline trimming cut 4 bases from V and 7 bases from J; bases unmatched to any gene: 11. Looked up from germline, CDR1 is SGHTA and CDR2 is FQGNSA. The CDR3, as DNA: TGTGCCAGCAGCTCTATAGCGGGGAGCCTAGGGACCCAGTACTTC. Its protein is CASSSIAGSLGTQYF.

The V gene is TRBV7-2, the J gene TRBJ2-5, with D perhaps assigned TRBD1 or TRBD2 (6 bases each). Germline CDR1 SGHTA, CDR2 FQGNSA. Trimming stripped 1 base from V and 5 bases from J, with 17 bases between. The CDR3 totals 16 residues. CDR3 region: CASSLDAGGLGETQYF. The CDR3 nucleotides are TGTGCCAGCAGCTTAGACGCTGGGGGGCTTGGGGAGACCCAGTACTTC.

This clonotype was seen more than once but under ten times. The chain joins TRBV6-6 to TRBJ1-4; no clear D. CDR3 length equals 13 residues. V lost 8 bases to trimming and J lost 0 bases, with 7 bases between them. Germline lookup yields CDR1 MNHNY and CDR2 SVGAGI (reference sequence). The CDR3 DNA sequence: TGTGCCAGCTTGGGCTCAACTAATGAAAAACTGTTTTTT. This encodes CASLGSTNEKLFF.